The rows below give T cell receptor beta chains drawn from one sample of a study of blood T cell repertoires in COVID-19. Clones were sequenced by immunoSEQ multiplex PCR, and TCRdb holds only the in-frame ones, with some missing. Here the sample spans about 140,000 clones, roughly 84% being singletons. The specimen was peripheral blood. The receptors shown here come from a woman aged 55-70 years with acute or convalescent COVID-19. Each CDR3 is given with its conserved first and last residue. D genes are given only for firm matches. Clone sizes are given selectively: once, few, many, or a class where the clone is expanded.

clone_size: -; j_call: TRBJ2-1; v_call: TRBV9; d_call: -; cdr3_aa: CASSVGGSINEQFF; cdr3_nt: TGTGCCAGCAGCGTAGGTGGGAGTATAAATGAGCAGTTCTTC
clone_size: -; j_call: TRBJ2-7; v_call: TRBV7-9; d_call: -; cdr3_aa: CASSSRGSYEQYF; cdr3_nt: TGTGCCAGCAGCTCCCGAGGCTCCTACGAGCAGTACTTC
clone_size: -; j_call: TRBJ2-3; v_call: TRBV7-9; d_call: TRBD2; cdr3_aa: CASSAFRAGVIDTQYF; cdr3_nt: TGTGCCAGCAGCGCCTTTCGAGCGGGAGTAATCGATACGCAGTATTTT
clone_size: -; j_call: TRBJ1-5; v_call: TRBV24-1; d_call: -; cdr3_aa: CATRRDNNQPQHF; cdr3_nt: TGTGCCACCCGACGGGACAACAATCAGCCCCAGCATTTT
clone_size: -; j_call: TRBJ1-4; v_call: TRBV28; d_call: -; cdr3_aa: CASSFGGAANEKLFF; cdr3_nt: TGTGCCAGCAGTTTTGGGGGGGCCGCTAATGAAAAACTGTTTTTT
clone_size: -; j_call: TRBJ2-3; v_call: TRBV2; d_call: -; cdr3_aa: CASLSDRGDTQYF; cdr3_nt: TGTGCCAGCCTCTCCGACCGGGGAGATACGCAGTATTTT
clone_size: -; j_call: TRBJ2-3; v_call: TRBV7-9; d_call: -; cdr3_aa: CASSLGADTDTQYF; cdr3_nt: TGTGCCAGCAGCTTAGGGGCAGACACAGATACGCAGTATTTT
clone_size: -; j_call: TRBJ1-2; v_call: TRBV5-4; d_call: TRBD1; cdr3_aa: CASSSTGTGTGYTF; cdr3_nt: TGTGCCAGCAGCTCCACCGGGACAGGGACTGGCTACACCTTC
clone_size: -; j_call: TRBJ1-2; v_call: TRBV5-6; d_call: -; cdr3_aa: CASSLPRAYGYTF; cdr3_nt: TGTGCCAGCAGCTTACCGCGTGCCTATGGCTACACCTTC
clone_size: once; j_call: TRBJ2-1; v_call: TRBV11-2; d_call: TRBD2; cdr3_aa: CASSERVGTSGRGQFF; cdr3_nt: TGTGCCAGCAGCGAAAGGGTCGGGACTAGCGGAAGGGGGCAGTTCTTC
clone_size: -; j_call: TRBJ1-2; v_call: TRBV28; d_call: -; cdr3_aa: CASSLRYGRGYGYTF; cdr3_nt: TGTGCCAGCAGTTTGCGGTATGGGCGGGGCTATGGCTACACCTTC
clone_size: -; j_call: TRBJ1-6; v_call: TRBV5-1; d_call: -; cdr3_aa: CASSLDRINSPLHF; cdr3_nt: TGCGCCAGCAGCTTAGACAGGATAAATTCACCCCTCCACTTT
clone_size: -; j_call: TRBJ1-4; v_call: TRBV28; d_call: -; cdr3_aa: CASSLGLDEKLFF; cdr3_nt: TGTGCCAGCAGCCTAGGCTTGGATGAAAAACTGTTTTTT
clone_size: -; j_call: TRBJ1-1; v_call: TRBV18; d_call: -; cdr3_aa: CASSPNTGNLNTEAFF; cdr3_nt: TGTGCCAGCTCACCAAATACAGGCAACCTTAACACTGAAGCTTTCTTT
clone_size: few; j_call: TRBJ1-5; v_call: TRBV19; d_call: TRBD1; cdr3_aa: CASSRTEGASQPQHF; cdr3_nt: TGTGCCAGTAGTAGGACGGAGGGGGCTAGTCAGCCCCAGCATTTT
clone_size: -; j_call: TRBJ2-3; v_call: TRBV9; d_call: TRBD2; cdr3_aa: CASSVGGGPTDTQYF; cdr3_nt: TGTGCCAGCAGCGTAGGGGGGGGACCCACAGATACGCAGTATTTT
clone_size: few; j_call: TRBJ2-7; v_call: TRBV27; d_call: -; cdr3_aa: CASSLGPHSYEQYF; cdr3_nt: TGTGCCAGCAGTTTAGGGCCCCACTCCTACGAGCAGTACTTC
clone_size: -; j_call: TRBJ1-1; v_call: TRBV2; d_call: TRBD1; cdr3_aa: CASTLTGMNTEAFF; cdr3_nt: TGTGCCAGTACCCTGACAGGGATGAACACTGAAGCTTTCTTT
clone_size: -; j_call: TRBJ2-3; v_call: TRBV19; d_call: TRBD2; cdr3_aa: CASSTLAGDTQYF; cdr3_nt: TGTGCCAGTAGTACCCTAGCGGGAGATACGCAGTATTTT
clone_size: few; j_call: TRBJ1-3; v_call: TRBV7-2; d_call: -; cdr3_aa: CASSPVAGSGNTIYF; cdr3_nt: TGTGCCAGCAGCCCCGTCGCGGGGTCTGGAAACACCATATATTTT
clone_size: -; j_call: TRBJ1-4; v_call: TRBV7-2; d_call: TRBD1; cdr3_aa: CASSRDRGGNEKLFF; cdr3_nt: TGTGCCAGCAGCCGTGACAGGGGCGGCAACGAAAAACTGTTTTTT
clone_size: -; j_call: TRBJ1-2; v_call: TRBV5-1; d_call: TRBD1; cdr3_aa: CASTQPGTGPNGYTF; cdr3_nt: TGCGCCAGCACCCAACCCGGGACAGGTCCCAATGGCTACACCTTC
clone_size: -; j_call: TRBJ2-2; v_call: TRBV7-9; d_call: -; cdr3_aa: CASSPGVRNTGELFF; cdr3_nt: TGTGCCAGCAGCCCAGGGGTCAGGAACACCGGGGAGCTGTTTTTT
clone_size: -; j_call: TRBJ1-2; v_call: TRBV10-3; d_call: -; cdr3_aa: CAISESHGQSDGYTF; cdr3_nt: TGTGCCATCAGTGAGTCGCACGGACAGTCGGATGGCTACACCTTC
clone_size: -; j_call: TRBJ2-1; v_call: TRBV9; d_call: -; cdr3_aa: CASSVVGDDTNEQFF; cdr3_nt: TGTGCCAGCAGCGTAGTGGGAGACGATACCAATGAGCAGTTCTTC
clone_size: -; j_call: TRBJ1-1; v_call: TRBV18; d_call: TRBD1; cdr3_aa: CASSQTRDRGMNTEAFF; cdr3_nt: TGTGCCAGCTCCCAAACACGGGACAGGGGGATGAACACTGAAGCTTTCTTT
clone_size: -; j_call: TRBJ1-3; v_call: TRBV7-9; d_call: -; cdr3_aa: CASSLRGTRNTIYF; cdr3_nt: TGTGCCAGCAGCTTACGGGGGACTCGTAACACCATATATTTT
clone_size: -; j_call: TRBJ2-4; v_call: TRBV5-4; d_call: -; cdr3_aa: CASSNRDLAKNIQYF; cdr3_nt: TGTGCCAGCAGCAACCGGGACTTAGCCAAAAACATTCAGTACTTC
clone_size: few; j_call: TRBJ1-3; v_call: TRBV29-1; d_call: -; cdr3_aa: CSTKEGNTIYF; cdr3_nt: TGCAGCACTAAAGAGGGAAACACCATATATTTT
clone_size: -; j_call: TRBJ1-6; v_call: TRBV7-2; d_call: TRBD1; cdr3_aa: CASATGGPRGSPLHF; cdr3_nt: TGTGCCAGCGCGACAGGGGGCCCTAGGGGTTCACCCCTCCACTTT
clone_size: -; j_call: TRBJ1-5; v_call: TRBV30; d_call: -; cdr3_aa: CAWSGATNQPQHF; cdr3_nt: TGTGCCTGGAGTGGGGCAACCAATCAGCCCCAGCATTTT
clone_size: few; j_call: TRBJ1-5; v_call: TRBV6-5; d_call: TRBD1; cdr3_aa: CASRLDRVNQPQHF; cdr3_nt: TGTGCCAGCAGATTGGACAGGGTGAATCAGCCCCAGCATTTT
clone_size: -; j_call: TRBJ2-3; v_call: TRBV19; d_call: -; cdr3_aa: CASTRDVTTTDTQYF; cdr3_nt: TGTGCCAGTACCAGGGATGTTACCACCACAGATACGCAGTATTTT
clone_size: -; j_call: TRBJ1-5; v_call: TRBV30; d_call: -; cdr3_aa: CAWSAGNHQPQHF; cdr3_nt: TGTGCCTGGAGTGCAGGGAACCATCAGCCCCAGCATTTT
clone_size: -; j_call: TRBJ2-7; v_call: TRBV7-2; d_call: TRBD1; cdr3_aa: CASSLGAGTAYEQYF; cdr3_nt: TGTGCCAGCAGCTTAGGGGCCGGGACAGCCTACGAGCAGTACTTC